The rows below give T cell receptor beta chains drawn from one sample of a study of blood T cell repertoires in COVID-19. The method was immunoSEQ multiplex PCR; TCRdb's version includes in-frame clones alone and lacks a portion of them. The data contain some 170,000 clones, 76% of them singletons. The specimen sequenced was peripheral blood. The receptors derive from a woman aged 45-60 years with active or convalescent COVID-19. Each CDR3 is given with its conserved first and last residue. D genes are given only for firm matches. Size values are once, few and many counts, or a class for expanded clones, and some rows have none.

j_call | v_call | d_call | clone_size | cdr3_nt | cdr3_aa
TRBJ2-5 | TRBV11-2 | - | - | TGTGCCAGCAGCTTCCACAGGGTACAAGAGACCCAGTACTTC | CASSFHRVQETQYF
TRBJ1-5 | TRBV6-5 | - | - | TGTGCCAGCAGTCAGGGACTTATTAGCAATCAGCCCCAGCATTTT | CASSQGLISNQPQHF
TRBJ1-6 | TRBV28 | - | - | TGTGCCAGCAGTCCCGGGGGTCCTAATTCACCCCTCCACTTT | CASSPGGPNSPLHF
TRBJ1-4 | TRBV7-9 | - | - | TGTGCCAGCAGCTCGACAGTCACAACTAATGAAAAACTGTTTTTT | CASSSTVTTNEKLFF
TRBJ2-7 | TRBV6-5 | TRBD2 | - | TGTGCCAGCAGTTACTCCGGGGGGGGCCAAACCTACGAGCAGTACTTC | CASSYSGGGQTYEQYF
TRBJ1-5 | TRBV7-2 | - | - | TGTGCCAGCAGCTCGACATATGGGAATCAGCCCCAGCATTTT | CASSSTYGNQPQHF
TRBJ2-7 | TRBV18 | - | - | TGTGCCAGCTCACCAGGACAGACTAACGAGCAGTACTTC | CASSPGQTNEQYF
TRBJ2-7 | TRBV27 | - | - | TGTGCCAGCAGTTTCGATAGGCAGGGCGGTCAGTACTTC | CASSFDRQGGQYF
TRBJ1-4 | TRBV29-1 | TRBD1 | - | TGCAGCGTTGAAAGGATCAGGGGACAGGGAAGTGAAAAACTGTTTTTT | CSVERIRGQGSEKLFF
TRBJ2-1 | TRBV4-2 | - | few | TGTGCCAGCACGGCGGGGACCTCCTACAATGAGCAGTTCTTC | CASTAGTSYNEQFF
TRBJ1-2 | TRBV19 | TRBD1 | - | TGTGCCACTCAGACAGGGGGCAACTATGGCTACACCTTC | CATQTGGNYGYTF
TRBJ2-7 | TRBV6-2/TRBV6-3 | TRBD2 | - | TGTGCCAGCAGTTACCAGACCTCGACCCGCGGGAGGTATTCCTACGAGCAGTACTTC | CASSYQTSTRGRYSYEQYF
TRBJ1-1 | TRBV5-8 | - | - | TGTGCCAGCAGCTTGTCCCTCCTCGGGGATCTGAACACTGAAGCTTTCTTT | CASSLSLLGDLNTEAFF
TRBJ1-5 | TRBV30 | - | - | TGTGCCTGGAGTGCCTCAGGGGATCAGCCCCAGCATTTT | CAWSASGDQPQHF
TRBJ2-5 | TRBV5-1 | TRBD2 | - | TGCGCCAGCAGCTCGGGGGGTAGCCAAGAGACCCAGTACTTC | CASSSGGSQETQYF
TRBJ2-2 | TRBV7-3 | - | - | TGTGCCAGCAGCCGGACAGTCAACACCGGGGAGCTGTTTTTT | CASSRTVNTGELFF
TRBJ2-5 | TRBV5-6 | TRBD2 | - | TGTGCCAGCAGCTTTATCGCGGGGGTCGGAGAGACCCAGTACTTC | CASSFIAGVGETQYF
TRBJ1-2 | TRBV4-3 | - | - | TGCGCCAGCAGCCAAGCGGAGGGATGGGGCTACACCTTC | CASSQAEGWGYTF
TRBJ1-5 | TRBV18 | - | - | TGTGCCAGCTCACTGAATCGGGCAGGGAAAGATAGCAATCAGCCCCAGCATTTT | CASSLNRAGKDSNQPQHF
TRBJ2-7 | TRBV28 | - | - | TGTGCCAGCAGTTTAGGGCCAGGTGCCTCCTACGAGCAGTACTTC | CASSLGPGASYEQYF
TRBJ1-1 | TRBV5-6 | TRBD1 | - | TGTGCCAGCAGCCGGACAGGTCCCCCGATAACTTTCTTT | CASSRTGPPITFF
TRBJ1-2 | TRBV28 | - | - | TGTGCCAGCAGTTCCCCTGGACAGTCTTTCGGTTTGGGCTACACCTTC | CASSSPGQSFGLGYTF
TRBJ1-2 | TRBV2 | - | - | TGTGCCAGCAGTGAAAGGGGACACCCTAACTATGGCTACACCTTC | CASSERGHPNYGYTF
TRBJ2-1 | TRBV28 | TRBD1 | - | TGTGCCAGTTCGACAGGGAGATACAATGAGCAGTTCTTC | CASSTGRYNEQFF
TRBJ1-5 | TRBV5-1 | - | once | TGCGCCAGCAGCGGCGGACAGTATAGCAATCAGCCCCAGCATTTT | CASSGGQYSNQPQHF
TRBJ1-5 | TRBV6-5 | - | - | TGTGCCTCGGGGAGGGGTTATAGCAATCAGCCCCAGCATTTT | CASGRGYSNQPQHF
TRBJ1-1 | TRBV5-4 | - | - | TGTGCCAGCAGCTTGGAAGACAGGGAAGCTTTCTTT | CASSLEDREAFF
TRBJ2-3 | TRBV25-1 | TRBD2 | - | TGTGCCAGCAGTGAGGCGGGCGGGAGGGGCCTTCTCACAGATACGCAGTATTTT | CASSEAGGRGLLTDTQYF
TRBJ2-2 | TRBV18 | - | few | TGTGCCAGCTCACCCGATGGGGACACAATGACTTCTAACACCGGGGAGCTGTTTTTT | CASSPDGDTMTSNTGELFF
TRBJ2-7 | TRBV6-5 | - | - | - | CASSRGTFGAYEQYF
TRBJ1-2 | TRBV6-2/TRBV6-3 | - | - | TGTGCCAGCAGTTATGAGGTGCGGTATGGCTACACCTTC | CASSYEVRYGYTF
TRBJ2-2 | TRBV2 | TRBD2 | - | TGTGCCAGCAGTGAACTCCTGAGCGGGGCGGGCACCGGGGAGCTGTTTTTT | CASSELLSGAGTGELFF
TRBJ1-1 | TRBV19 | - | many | TGTGCCAGTAGTGCCCAGATGAACACTGAAGCTTTCTTT | CASSAQMNTEAFF
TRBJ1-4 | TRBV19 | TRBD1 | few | TGTGCCAGTAGTATGGGACAGGGTTGGGATGAAAAACTGTTTTTT | CASSMGQGWDEKLFF
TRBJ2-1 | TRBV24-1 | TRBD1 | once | TGTGCCACCAGTGACACAAGGACAGGATCCAATGAGCAGTTCTTC | CATSDTRTGSNEQFF
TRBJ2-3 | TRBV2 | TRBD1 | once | TGTGCCAGCAGTGGGGACAGGGCGAGCACAGATACGCAGTATTTT | CASSGDRASTDTQYF
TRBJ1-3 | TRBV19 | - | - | TGTGCCAGTAGTCTACAGGGAACTGGAAACACCATATATTTT | CASSLQGTGNTIYF
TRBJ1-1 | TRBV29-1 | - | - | TGCAGCGTTGGGGCGACGAACACTGAAGCTTTCTTT | CSVGATNTEAFF
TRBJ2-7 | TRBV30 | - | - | TGTGCCTGGAGCGGAGGACCCACCGACGAGCAGTACTTC | CAWSGGPTDEQYF
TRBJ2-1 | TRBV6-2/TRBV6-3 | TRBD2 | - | TGTGCCAGCAGCCCCACTAGCGGGGGCAATGAGCAGTTCTTC | CASSPTSGGNEQFF
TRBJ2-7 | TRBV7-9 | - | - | TGTGCCAGCAGCCTCTACGACTACGAGCAGTACTTC | CASSLYDYEQYF
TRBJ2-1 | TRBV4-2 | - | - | TGTGCCAGCAGCCAAGAAGGAGGGTTGGGGAGTATATACAATGAGCAGTTCTTC | CASSQEGGLGSIYNEQFF
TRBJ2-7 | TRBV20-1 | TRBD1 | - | TGCAGTGCTAGTGATGGACAGGGGTACGAGCAGTACTTC | CSASDGQGYEQYF
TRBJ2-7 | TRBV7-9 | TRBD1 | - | TGTGCCAGCAGCGCAGACAGGGTCCGCTACGAGCAGTACTTC | CASSADRVRYEQYF
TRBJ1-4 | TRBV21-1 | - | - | TGTGCCAGCTTTCAGCCCGACCCCAGGCGAGAAAAACTGTTTTTT | CASFQPDPRREKLFF
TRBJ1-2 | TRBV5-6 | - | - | TGTGCCAGCAGCTTGGTTTCGTGGGACATGGAAGGCTACACCTTC | CASSLVSWDMEGYTF
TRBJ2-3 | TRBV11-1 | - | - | TGTGCCAGCACCCTACTAGGGACAGATACGCAGTATTTT | CASTLLGTDTQYF
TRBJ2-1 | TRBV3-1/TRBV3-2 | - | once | TGTGCCAGCAGCCATATGGGGGGTGAGCAGTTCTTC | CASSHMGGEQFF
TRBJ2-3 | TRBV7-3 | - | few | TGTGCCAGCAGCGCGGGGCTTATTAGCACAGATACGCAGTATTTT | CASSAGLISTDTQYF
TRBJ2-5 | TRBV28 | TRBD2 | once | TGTGCCAGCACCTTAGCGGGAGGGCCGAGGGAGACCCAGTACTTC | CASTLAGGPRETQYF